The clone carrying this T cell receptor (beta chain) was found a few times. What it binds is unknown. The CDR3 is 15 amino acids. With V trimmed by 4 bases and J by 1 base, 2 bases remained unmatched. Germline V CDR1 and CDR2: SGHTA, FQGNSA. The source of the sample is a study of cytomegalovirus exposure and HLA in healthy donors. Study-wide background: Earlier results showed roughly 120 million unique TCR beta sequences derived from roughly 180 million T cells. Points from the study as a whole: Later on, a genetic analysis was performed. It linked a missense variant in DCLRE1C with V- and J-gene trimming of TCR beta. By HLA locus, TCR association rates varied in a later analysis, with DRB1 showing the most and HLA-C the fewest.

At sampling all donors were nominally healthy, likely with unrecorded immune exposures. With 60 Vbeta and 13 Jbeta primers, the PCR was carried out. This table comes from immunoSEQ multiplex PCR, and its TCRdb copy is limited to in-frame clones, with some not included. The repertoire holds some 100,000 clones, with 60% to 85% as singletons. The sequence came from a female donor in good health and CMV-seronegative. The chain combines TRBV7-2 with TRBJ2-2, with 8 bases fitting TRBD1. Material for sequencing was PBMCs. The CDR3 DNA sequence: TGTGCCAGCAGCTCCAGGGGGCAGAACACCGGGGAGCTGTTTTTT. It translates to CASSSRGQNTGELFF.